This T cell receptor (beta chain) was identified during a study of blood T cell repertoires in COVID-19 (dated by TCRdb to 2020 to 2021). Regarding the study in general: The collaborator samples originated in the United States, Italy and Spain and spanned the acute and convalescent phases of COVID-19. The prospective study material was composed of cDNA or gDNA derived from T cells, B-cell-depleted T cells, or PBMCs. The dataset comprised deeply sampled blood TCRbeta repertoires from subjects exposed to, actively infected with, or recovered from COVID-19. The repertoires were made available in a free public database intended to serve as a resource for research on the immune response to SARS-CoV-2. Samples came from the ongoing ImmuneRACE study (first 160 participants) plus 1,254 subjects from 6 global collaborators. A de-identified subject ID, COVID-19 status, age in years and sex were almost always included in the sample metadata. Where available, HLA class I and class II types were taken from metadata supplied by the sample provider and were not determined by assay-based typing.

Study-wide conclusions, independent of this receptor: How much clinical and demographic metadata was included differed by source and by participant, and the metadata was provided uncurated.

Enrolling through a virtual design, the prospective study's participants ranged in age from about 18 to 89 years and lived across 20 to 25 United States geographic areas. In the prospective study, participants were assigned to cohorts based on the clinical history participants reported in a screening survey and a study questionnaire. Recovered participants in ImmuneRACE Cohort 3 were defined by two consecutive negative NP/OP PCR tests, clearance by a healthcare professional, or resolution of symptoms. In the prospective study, mobile phlebotomists collected whole blood, serum and a nasopharyngeal or oropharyngeal swab from each participant. Over an approximately 2-month period, participants in the prospective study had the option of providing additional blood draws and questionnaires. Blood samples from the prospective study were shipped frozen or at room temperature prior to DNA extraction. For this chain, trimming is 1 base at the V end and 6 bases at the J end, and the number of junction bases without a gene match is 9. CDR3 length: 17 amino acids, cysteine to phenylalanine. The only DNA kept is the CDR3, 51 bases in frame from the first base. The germline V gene gives CDR1 as LGHNA and CDR2 as YSLEER.

Concerning this clone: Its target antigen remains unknown. Nothing much larger sits one base from this clone, and base qualities are not available.

TCRbeta CDR3 regions were amplified from genomic DNA using the immunoSEQ Assay, a bias-controlled multiplex PCR. From the authors' description of their analysis: Nucleated cell counts per sample were estimated from amplification of reference gene primers within the assay. To quantify the absolute abundance of each unique TCRbeta CDR3 rearrangement, sequence reads were collapsed and filtered. For each sample, productive Simpson clonality was calculated as the square root of Simpson's diversity index across productive rearrangements. TCRdb provides this immuneACCESS table in a form limited to in-frame rearrangements. Some clones are lacking; in checked studies, under half of them reflect an unresolved V gene, and why the rest are absent is not known. The V and J calls and clone size are taken from that table; D and trimming were inferred from the DNA. Present in this sample are 310,000 or so clones, roughly 89% of which were seen just once. 6% to 7% of the sample is in the top ten clones.

This chain joins TRBV4-3 to TRBJ2-2; the junction holds 9 bases that match TRBD2. The sequence derives from a woman aged 40-49 years who had recovered from COVID-19. The sample comprised PBMCs or T cells enriched from blood (not recorded which). The CDR3 protein: CASSQVGLATRPGELFF. In nucleotides, the sequence is TGCGCCAGCAGCCAAGTGGGACTAGCCACCCGCCCCGGGGAGCTGTTTTTT.